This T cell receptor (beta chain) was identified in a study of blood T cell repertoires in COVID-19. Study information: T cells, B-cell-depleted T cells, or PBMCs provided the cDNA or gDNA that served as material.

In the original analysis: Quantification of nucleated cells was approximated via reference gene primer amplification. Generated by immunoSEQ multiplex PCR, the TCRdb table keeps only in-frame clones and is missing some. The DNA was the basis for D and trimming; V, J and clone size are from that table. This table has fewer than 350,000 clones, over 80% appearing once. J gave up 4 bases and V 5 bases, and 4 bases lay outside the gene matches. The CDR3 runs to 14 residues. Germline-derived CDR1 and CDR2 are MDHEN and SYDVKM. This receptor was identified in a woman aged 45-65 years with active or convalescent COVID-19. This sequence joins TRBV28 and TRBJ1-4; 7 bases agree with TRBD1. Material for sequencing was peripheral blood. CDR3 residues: CASSPGTVNEKLFF. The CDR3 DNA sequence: TGTGCCAGCAGTCCCGGGACAGTTAATGAAAAACTGTTTTTT.